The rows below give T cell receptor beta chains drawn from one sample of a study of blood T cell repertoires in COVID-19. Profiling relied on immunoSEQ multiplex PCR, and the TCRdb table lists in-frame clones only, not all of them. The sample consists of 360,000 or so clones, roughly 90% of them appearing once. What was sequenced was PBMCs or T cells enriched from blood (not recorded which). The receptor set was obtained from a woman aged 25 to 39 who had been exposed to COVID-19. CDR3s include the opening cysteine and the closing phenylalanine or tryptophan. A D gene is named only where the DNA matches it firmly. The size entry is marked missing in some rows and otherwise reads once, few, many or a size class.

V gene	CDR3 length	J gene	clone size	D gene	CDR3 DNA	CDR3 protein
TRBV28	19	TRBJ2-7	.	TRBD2	TGTGCCAGCACAACCGACGGACTAGCGGGAGCGCGGAGCTCCTACGAGCAGTACTTC	CASTTDGLAGARSSYEQYF
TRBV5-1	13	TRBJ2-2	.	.	TGCGCCAGCAGCTTGACTAGTAGCGGGGAGCTGTTTTTT	CASSLTSSGELFF
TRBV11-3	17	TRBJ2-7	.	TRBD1	TGTGCCAGCAGCTTAATAACCCTGGACAGGGGGCCGTACGAGCAGTACTTC	CASSLITLDRGPYEQYF
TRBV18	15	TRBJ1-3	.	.	TGTGCCAGCTCACCTACCCCAGACTCTGGAAACACCATATATTTT	CASSPTPDSGNTIYF
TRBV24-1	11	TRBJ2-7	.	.	TGTGCCACCAGTAGGGGATCCGAGCAGTACTTC	CATSRGSEQYF
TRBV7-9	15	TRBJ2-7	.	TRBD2	TGTGCCAGCAGCCCCCCCTCCCAGCGGGACTACGAGCAGTACTTC	CASSPPSQRDYEQYF
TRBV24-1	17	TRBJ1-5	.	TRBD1	TGTGCCACCAGCGCCAGGGGGCCAGATTATAGCAATCAGCCCCAGCATTTT	CATSARGPDYSNQPQHF
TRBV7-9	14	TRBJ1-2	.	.	TGTGCCAGCAGCTTAGACCGGGGGATCGGTGGCTACACCTTC	CASSLDRGIGGYTF
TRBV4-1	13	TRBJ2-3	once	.	TGCGCCAGCAGCCTAGCGGATACAGATACGCAGTATTTT	CASSLADTDTQYF
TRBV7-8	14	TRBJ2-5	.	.	TGTGCCAGCAGCTTCCAGGGGTACCAAGAGACCCAGTACTTC	CASSFQGYQETQYF
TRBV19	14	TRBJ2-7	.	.	TGTGCCAGTAGTAACGGAGGTATCTCCTACGAGCAGTACTTC	CASSNGGISYEQYF
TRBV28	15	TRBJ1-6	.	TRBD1	TGTGCCAGCAAGGACGACAGGGGGCCGAGTTCACCCCTCCACTTT	CASKDDRGPSSPLHF
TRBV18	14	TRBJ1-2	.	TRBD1	TGTGCCAGCTCACCGGTGGGACAGGGCTATGGCTACACCTTC	CASSPVGQGYGYTF
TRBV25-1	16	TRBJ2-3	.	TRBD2	TGTGCCAGCACTATTCGGGCGGCGGGAGGGAAAGATACGCAGTATTTT	CASTIRAAGGKDTQYF
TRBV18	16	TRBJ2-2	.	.	TGTGCCAGCTCACCGGAGATGGGGAGCAGTACCGGGGAGCTGTTTTTT	CASSPEMGSSTGELFF
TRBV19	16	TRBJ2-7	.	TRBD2	TGTGCCAGTAGTACCGTGGGTAGCGGGGCCTCCTACGAGCAGTACTTC	CASSTVGSGASYEQYF
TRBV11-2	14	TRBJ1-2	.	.	TGTGCCAGCAGCAGCTTAGTTCGGACAGCTGGCTACACCTTC	CASSSLVRTAGYTF
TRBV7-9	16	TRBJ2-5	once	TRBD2	TGTGCCAGCAGCTTAGTGGAGACTAGCCTTGTGGAGACCCAGTACTTC	CASSLVETSLVETQYF
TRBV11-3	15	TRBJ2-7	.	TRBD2	TGTGCCAGCAGCTTAAGCGGGAGGAGCTCCTACGAGCAGTACTTC	CASSLSGRSSYEQYF
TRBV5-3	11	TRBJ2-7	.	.	TGTGCCAGAAGCGCCCTATACGAGCAGTACTTC	CARSALYEQYF
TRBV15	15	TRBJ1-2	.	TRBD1	TGTGCCACCAACGGGGACAGGGAGGCTAACTATGGCTACACCTTC	CATNGDREANYGYTF
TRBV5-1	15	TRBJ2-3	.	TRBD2	TGCGCCAGCAGCGGAGCGGGGGATAACACAGATACGCAGTATTTT	CASSGAGDNTDTQYF
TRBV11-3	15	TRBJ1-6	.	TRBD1	TGTGCCAGCAGCCACAGGGACAGTTTCAATTCACCCCTCCACTTT	CASSHRDSFNSPLHF
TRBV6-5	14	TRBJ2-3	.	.	TGTGCCAGCAGTTACGAGCGGGGCACAGATACGCAGTATTTT	CASSYERGTDTQYF
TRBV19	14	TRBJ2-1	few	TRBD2	TGTGCCAGTAGTATGGGGCGGGAGTACAATGAGCAGTTCTTC	CASSMGREYNEQFF
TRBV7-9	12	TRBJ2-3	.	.	TGTGCCAGCAGCTTAGCGCTAAGTACGCAGTATTTT	CASSLALSTQYF
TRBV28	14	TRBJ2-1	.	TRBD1	TGTGCCAGCAGCCCTCAACAGGGGAAGGAGGAGCAGTTCTTC	CASSPQQGKEEQFF
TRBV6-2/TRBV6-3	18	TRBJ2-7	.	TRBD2	TGTGCCAGCAGTTACCGGGTAGCGGGAGGAATTCGCCCCGGCGAGCAGTACTTC	CASSYRVAGGIRPGEQYF
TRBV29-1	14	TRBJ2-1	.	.	TGCAGCGTTGAAACGGTAGCGGTAAACAATGAGCAGTTCTTC	CSVETVAVNNEQFF
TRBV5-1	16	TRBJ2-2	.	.	TGCGCCAGCAGCTTTCGGGGGAGTACGAACACCGGGGAGCTGTTTTTT	CASSFRGSTNTGELFF
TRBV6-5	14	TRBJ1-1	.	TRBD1	TGTGCCAGCAGTTACTGGACAGGGAACACTGAAGCTTTCTTT	CASSYWTGNTEAFF
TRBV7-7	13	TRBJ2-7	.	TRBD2	TGTGCTAGCAGCCGAGGACTAGCCTACGAGCAGTACTTC	CASSRGLAYEQYF
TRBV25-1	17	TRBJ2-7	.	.	TGTGCCAGCAGTCAACCCCCGGGCGGCGGACTTTCCTACGAGCAGTACTTC	CASSQPPGGGLSYEQYF
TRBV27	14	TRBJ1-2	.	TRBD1	TGTGCCAGCAGTTCCCCTGGGGCAGGGGGGGGCTACACCTTC	CASSSPGAGGGYTF
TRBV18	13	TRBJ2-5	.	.	TGTGCCAGCTCACCACAGAGCCAAGAGACCCAGTACTTC	CASSPQSQETQYF
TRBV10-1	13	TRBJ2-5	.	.	TGCGCCAGCTCGACTAGTCTCGGAGAGACCCAGTACTTC	CASSTSLGETQYF
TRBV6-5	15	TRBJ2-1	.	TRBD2	TGTGCCAGCACCAAACTAGCGGGAGGGTGGGGTGAGCAGTTCTTC	CASTKLAGGWGEQFF
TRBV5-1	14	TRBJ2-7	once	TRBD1	TGCGCCAGCAGCTTTCGACAGGGGAACTACGAGCAGTACTTC	CASSFRQGNYEQYF
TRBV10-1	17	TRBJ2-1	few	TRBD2	TGCGCCAGCGCCAGGTCGGTACTAGCGGGAGTTTACAATGAGCAGTTCTTC	CASARSVLAGVYNEQFF
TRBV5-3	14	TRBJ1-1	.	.	TGTGCCAGAAGCTTGCGAGCGTTGGCCCGTGAAGCTTTCTTT	CARSLRALAREAFF
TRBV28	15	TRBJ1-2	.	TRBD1	TGTGCCAGCAGTTACCGGACAGGGCCTCTTTATGGCTACACCTTC	CASSYRTGPLYGYTF
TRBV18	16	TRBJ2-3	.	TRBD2	TGTGCCAGCTCACCGAGACTAGCGGGAGGTGTTGATACGCAGTATTTT	CASSPRLAGGVDTQYF
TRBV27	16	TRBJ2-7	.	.	TGTGCCAGCAGTCCCTTTTTTATCCAAAGCCGCTACGAGCAGTACTTC	CASSPFFIQSRYEQYF
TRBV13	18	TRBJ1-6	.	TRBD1	TGTGCCAGCTCGGGACAGGGGGCTTTCCGAGGGTATAATTCACCCCTCCACTTT	CASSGQGAFRGYNSPLHF
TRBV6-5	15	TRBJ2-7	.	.	TGTGCCAGCAGGCGCTACAGGGATTCATCCTACGAGCAGTACTTC	CASRRYRDSSYEQYF
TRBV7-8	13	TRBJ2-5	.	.	TGTGCCAGCACTAAACTAGCCGGAGAGACCCAGTACTTC	CASTKLAGETQYF